The 3 T cell receptor beta chains reported below all come from one sample, sequenced in a study of Tregs in tolerant kidney transplant recipients. Libraries were prepared by immunoSEQ multiplex PCR; TCRdb keeps only in-frame clonotypes and omits some of them. This table holds tens of thousands of clones, 90% to 95% found once. The sample in question was CD4+ T cells from blood, obtained before the transplant. Receptors were obtained from a human donor who received a combined kidney and bone marrow transplant.

J is TRBJ2-1 and V is TRBV30; D possibly corresponds to TRBD1 (6 bases). Deletions cut 4 bases from V and 9 bases from J, with 22 bases between. Germline lookup yields CDR1 GTSNPN and CDR2 SVGIG (reference sequence). The CDR3 runs 15 residues. In DNA, the CDR3 is TGTGCCTGGAAATCGCTCTCCGGGACAAACGGTGAGCAGTTCTTC. Residues: CAWKSLSGTNGEQFF.

This chain joins TRBV30 and TRBJ2-4; 11 nucleotides match TRBD1. The germline CDR1 and CDR2 sequences are GTSNPN and SVGIG (reference sequence). The CDR3 is 14 amino acids. The junction had 7 bases not matched to a gene; V was cut back by 3 bases and J by 9 bases. CDR3 loop: CAWRAGQGAGIQYF. CDR3 coding DNA: TGTGCCTGGAGGGCCGGACAGGGGGCGGGCATTCAGTACTTC.

This chain links TRBV10-3 with TRBJ2-1; 8 bases align to TRBD2. V was pared by 4 bases and J by 7 bases, with 12 bases of the junction left unmatched. CDR1 is ENHRY and CDR2 is SYGVKD in the germline V gene. The length of the CDR3 is 16 residues. The CDR3 loop reads CAISGVGRAGNNEQFF. The DNA of the CDR3 is TGTGCCATCAGTGGAGTCGGGAGGGCCGGTAATAATGAGCAGTTCTTC.